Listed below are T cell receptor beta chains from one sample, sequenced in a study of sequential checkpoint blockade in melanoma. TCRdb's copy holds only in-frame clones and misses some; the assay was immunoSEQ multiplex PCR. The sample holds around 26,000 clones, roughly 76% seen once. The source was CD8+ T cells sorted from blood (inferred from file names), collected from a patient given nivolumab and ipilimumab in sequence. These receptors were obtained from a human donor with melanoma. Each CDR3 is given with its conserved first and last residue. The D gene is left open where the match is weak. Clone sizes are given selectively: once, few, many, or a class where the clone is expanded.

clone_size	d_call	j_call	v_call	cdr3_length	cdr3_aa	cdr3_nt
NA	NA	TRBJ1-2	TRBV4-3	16	CASSQVLRALDYGYTF	TGCGCCAGCAGCCAAGTTTTGCGTGCATTGGACTATGGCTACACCTTC
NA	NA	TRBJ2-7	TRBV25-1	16	CASSEMYTGGREEQYF	TGTGCCAGCAGTGAAATGTACACAGGGGGGAGGGAGGAGCAGTACTTC
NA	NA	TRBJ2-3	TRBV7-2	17	CASSLVWGPSSTDTQYF	TGTGCCAGCAGCTTAGTCTGGGGGCCCAGCAGCACAGATACGCAGTATTTT
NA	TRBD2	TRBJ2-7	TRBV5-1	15	CAGSFRLAGVREQYF	TGCGCCGGCAGCTTCAGGCTAGCGGGAGTCCGCGAGCAGTACTTC
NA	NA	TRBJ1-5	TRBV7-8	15	CASSQTGNPYQPQHF	TGTGCCAGCAGCCAAACAGGGAACCCCTATCAGCCCCAGCATTTT
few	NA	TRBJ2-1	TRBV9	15	CASSARLDNYNEQFF	TGTGCCAGCAGCGCCAGGTTGGACAACTACAATGAGCAGTTCTTC
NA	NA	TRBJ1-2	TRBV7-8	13	CASSFEGYYGYTF	TGTGCCAGCAGCTTCGAGGGATACTATGGCTACACCTTC
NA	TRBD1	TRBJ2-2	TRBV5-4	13	CASSGTVSGELFF	TGTGCCAGCAGCGGGACAGTCTCCGGGGAGCTGTTTTTT
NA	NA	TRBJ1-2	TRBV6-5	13	CASSYQWLDGYTF	TGTGCCAGCAGTTACCAGTGGTTGGATGGCTACACCTTC
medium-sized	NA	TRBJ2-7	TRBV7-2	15	CASSFHGSRSYEQYF	TGTGCCAGCAGCTTTCACGGGTCGAGATCCTACGAGCAGTACTTC
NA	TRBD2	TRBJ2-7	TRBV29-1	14	CSVSLAGGLNEQYF	TGCAGCGTCAGTCTAGCGGGAGGGCTGAACGAGCAGTACTTC
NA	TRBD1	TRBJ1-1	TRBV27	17	CASSLFREGAKGREAFF	TGTGCCAGCAGTTTATTTCGGGAGGGGGCTAAAGGGAGGGAAGCTTTCTTT
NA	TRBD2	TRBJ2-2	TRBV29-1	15	CSAAPGTRHTGELFF	TGCAGCGCTGCCCCCGGGACTAGACACACCGGGGAGCTGTTTTTT
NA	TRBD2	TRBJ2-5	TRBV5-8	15	CASSFGTSGGETQYF	TGTGCCAGCAGCTTTGGGACTAGCGGGGGTGAGACCCAGTACTTC
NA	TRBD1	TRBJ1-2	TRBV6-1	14	CASTPGQGWNGYTF	TGTGCCAGCACCCCCGGACAGGGTTGGAATGGCTACACCTTC
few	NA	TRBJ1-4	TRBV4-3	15	CASSQDDREVEKLFF	TGCGCCAGCAGCCAAGACGACCGAGAGGTTGAAAAACTGTTTTTT
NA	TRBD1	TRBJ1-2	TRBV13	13	CASSSGTEYGYTF	TGTGCCAGCAGCTCAGGGACAGAGTATGGCTACACCTTC
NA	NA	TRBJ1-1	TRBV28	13	CASSHRGATEAFF	TGTGCCAGCAGCCACCGGGGGGCGACTGAAGCTTTCTTT
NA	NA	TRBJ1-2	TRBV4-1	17	CASSQVPGAEVNYGYTF	TGCGCCAGCAGCCAAGTCCCAGGGGCGGAAGTAAACTATGGCTACACCTTC
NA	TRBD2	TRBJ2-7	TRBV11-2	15	CASSFWREGGNEQYF	TGTGCCAGCAGCTTCTGGCGGGAGGGCGGTAACGAGCAGTACTTC
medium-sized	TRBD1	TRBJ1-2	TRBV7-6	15	CASSLEQGADYGYTF	TGTGCCAGCAGCCTAGAACAGGGGGCTGACTATGGCTACACCTTC